This T cell receptor beta chain was captured by sequencing in a study of blood T cell repertoires in COVID-19. Study overall: COVID-19 samples collected from the United States, Italy and Spain covered acute and convalescent phases. Sources were T cells, B-cell-depleted T cells, or PBMCs; the material itself was cDNA or gDNA.

Assay: immunoSEQ multiplex PCR; the TCRdb copy retains only in-frame clones and omits some. The profile covers roughly 280,000 clones, with more than 80% appearing a single time and less than 2.5% taken by the ten largest. This clone was observed a few times. Individuals drawn from around 25 US areas were roughly 18 to 95 years old. The clonotype originates from a young woman who had recovered from COVID-19. The specimen sequenced was PBMCs or T cells enriched from blood (not recorded which).

The CDR3 DNA sequence: TGTGCCAGCAGCTTAGGAGACACCTACGAGCAGTACTTC. Translating it yields CASSLGDTYEQYF. This rearrangement joins TRBV7-8 to TRBJ2-7; D not resolved. V was clipped by 1 base and J by 2 bases, with 6 bases between them. The CDR3 is 13 residues long. The germline CDR1 and CDR2 sequences are SGHVS and FQNEAQ.